The rows below give T cell receptor beta chains drawn from one sample of a study of molecular identifiers for immune sequencing clone quantification. TCRdb used MiXCR to reprocess the PCR reads, holding one entry per CDR3 protein. Here the sample spans some 580,000 distinct CDR3 sequences, 25% being singletons. Material for sequencing was naive CD8+ T cells from blood, with Jurkat cell RNA spiked in. Source of these receptors: a human donor in good health. Some libraries in this study had Jurkat cell RNA spiked in. CDR3s include the opening cysteine and the closing phenylalanine or tryptophan. The order of the fields is V gene, J gene, CDR3 protein.

TRBV7-2	TRBJ1-1	CASSLGGGAGIRYLTDTEAFF
TRBV6-8	TRBJ1-4	CASSNNGGPPNEKLFF
TRBV3-1	TRBJ1-6	CASSQRDTGGVAPLHF
TRBV4-1	TRBJ2-7	CASSQASGGSYEQYF
TRBV15	TRBJ2-5	CATGKRELEETQYF
TRBV4-3	TRBJ2-7	CASSPSRDAAEQYF
TRBV5-1	TRBJ2-7	CASTTGDSYEQYF
TRBV4-1	TRBJ2-1	CASSPGVPSYNEQFF
TRBV20-1	TRBJ1-1	CSARDRRGLGTEAFF
TRBV27	TRBJ1-1	CASKDRGLNTEAFF
TRBV5-6	TRBJ2-1	CASSLGPGQRLNEQFF
TRBV6-2/TRBV6-3	TRBJ2-3	CASSPGTGAVADTQYF
TRBV27	TRBJ2-1	CASSSQLVSVDEQFF
TRBV20-1	TRBJ2-7	CSAQAPVVYEQYF
TRBV28	TRBJ2-7	CASSQGLAGGPYEQYF
TRBV19	TRBJ2-3	CASSPTSGGVDTQYF
TRBV19	TRBJ2-1	CASSIVAGTPNEQFF
TRBV12-3/TRBV12-4	TRBJ2-7	CASSSSLEVSYEQYF
TRBV7-9	TRBJ2-4	CASAGGEYSAKNIQYF
TRBV7-9	TRBJ2-3	CASSPPSRADTQYF
TRBV27	TRBJ2-3	CASSFTLTDTQYF
TRBV24-1	TRBJ2-7	CATSDFGNPYEQYF
TRBV5-6	TRBJ2-7	CASSFSQGELRYEQYF
TRBV29-1	TRBJ2-3	CSTWGTGGRTDTQYF
TRBV25-1	TRBJ2-1	CASSPWTDYNEQFF
TRBV2	TRBJ1-1	CASSEWGQGATEAFF
TRBV6-5	TRBJ2-7	CASSPGTPGSYEQYF
TRBV5-5	TRBJ2-2	CASSLEPGLASTGELFF
TRBV27	TRBJ2-7	CASTHGAPGNEQYF
TRBV28	TRBJ2-3	CASSLRLATDTQYF
TRBV20-1	TRBJ1-1	CSVPSEWHTEAFF
TRBV19	TRBJ1-1	CASSILGEGSTEAFF
TRBV5-4	TRBJ2-3	CASSHPETASTDTQYF
TRBV7-9	TRBJ1-4	CASSLPRGLEEKLFF
TRBV6-2/TRBV6-3	TRBJ2-1	CASSYSMTGENEQSF
TRBV14	TRBJ2-5	CASSQDWAETQYF
TRBV19	TRBJ2-2	CASAPWTGYTGELFF
TRBV4-2	TRBJ2-1	CASSQGLAVEQFF
TRBV24-1	TRBJ2-1	CATSDFSGVDEQFF
TRBV20-1	TRBJ2-5	CSARLEVETQYF
TRBV28	TRBJ2-7	CASSPGQGLSYEQYF
TRBV2	TRBJ2-5	CASQTGLEETQYF
TRBV27	TRBJ2-7	CASSSKLGAKTYEQYF
TRBV7-2	TRBJ2-2	CASSFGYTGELFF
TRBV7-6	TRBJ2-3	CASSLGPGAGYTDTQYF
TRBV12-3/TRBV12-4	TRBJ1-1	CASSLGPEMNTEAFF
TRBV29-1	TRBJ1-5	CSAAVSHNQPRHF
TRBV12-3/TRBV12-4	TRBJ2-3	CASTTGLATDTQYF
TRBV4-2	TRBJ2-7	CASSQGQDSYEQYF
TRBV25-1	TRBJ2-3	CASSAVRGLDTQYF
TRBV27	TRBJ1-1	CASSLSENRVGMNTEAFF
TRBV7-2	TRBJ1-1	CASSLLAGMLNTEAFF
TRBV6-5	TRBJ2-7	CASRPGTGLGEQYF
TRBV13	TRBJ1-1	CASSDTMTGNTEAFF
TRBV27	TRBJ2-7	CASSFSGTEYEQYF
TRBV6-5	TRBJ2-7	CASSFGGGGSSYEQYF
TRBV2	TRBJ1-1	CASSEATGRLNTEAFF